This T cell receptor beta chain was captured by sequencing in a study of shared clonotypes between healthy human individuals. Points from the study as a whole: Among non-shared clonotypes, generation probabilities were lower than among those shared by all four donors. Since donors were few, the genetic and exposure-history diversity represented was limited. Inspection by rarefaction showed sorted-subset sequencing to be incomplete despite large depth. As a rule, naive subsets had a larger estimated richness than memory subsets.

The V gene end was trimmed by 1 base and the J gene end by 1 base; junction bases not matched to a gene: 4. This CDR3 has 16 amino acids. Germline V gives CDR1 SGHAT, CDR2 FQNNGV. The repertoire was sequenced with immunoSEQ multiplex PCR; TCRdb's copy has only in-frame clones and lacks some. In the table there are some 1,900,000 clones, about 95% of which are singletons. Naive CD8 isolation took CD45RO-negative cells positively selected for CCR7 and excluded terminally differentiated effector memory CD45RA+ cells. Notes on this clone: What it binds is unknown.

This TCR was sampled from a man aged 18 to 29 in good health. The sample taken for sequencing was naive CD8+ T cells sorted from blood. The chain employs TRBV11-2 and TRBJ2-1; 7 nucleotides agree with TRBD2. The DNA of the CDR3 is TGTGCCAGCAGCTTAGGCTCGCGGGGGTCCTACAATGAGCAGTTCTTC. Amino acids: CASSLGSRGSYNEQFF. Complete variable domain (other parts from reference TRBV11-2 and TRBJ2-1): EAGVAQSPRYKIIEKRQSVAFWCNPISGHATLYWYQQILGQGPKLLIQFQNNGVVDDSQLPKDRFSAERLKGVDSTLKIQPAKLEDSAVYLCASSLGSRGSYNEQFFGPGTRLTVL.